This TCR beta chain was captured in a study of cytomegalovirus exposure and HLA in healthy donors. Study-level points and caveats: Later analysis suggested links between common viral pathogens and several top significant clusters. In terms of immune exposure information, only CMV serostatus was available. The authors confirmed in vitro that three CMV-associated chains were specific for CMV antigens. Whilst most TCR sequences proved rare, a subset of public TCRs occurred across many donors.

PCR was performed using 60 Vbeta and 13 Jbeta primers. Profiled with immunoSEQ multiplex PCR; TCRdb holds only in-frame clones, not every one. Of about 160,000 clones listed, around 77% are singletons. Notes on this clone: The antigen remains undetermined.

Germline V CDR1 and CDR2: KGHSH, LQKENI. The CDR3 runs to 13 residues. Germline trimming cut 2 bases from V and 8 bases from J; bases unmatched to any gene: 2. The gene calls are TRBV18 and TRBJ1-4; TRBD1 matches 7 bases. The receptor was isolated from a man between 40 and 49 years old in good health and CMV-seronegative. The sequenced material came from PBMCs. The CDR3 is CASSPDREEKLFF. In DNA form, the CDR3 reads TGTGCCAGCTCACCAGACAGGGAGGAAAAACTGTTTTTT.